This T cell receptor beta chain was identified during a study of T cells expressing NK-cell markers. Germline V gives CDR1 LNHDA, CDR2 SQIVND (reference sequence). The CDR3 sequence is 14 residues long. From its re-call of the 5' RACE reads, TCRdb lists each CDR3 protein once, without DNA. The table for this sample gives more than 400,000 distinct CDR3 sequences. The J gene is TRBJ2-1, the V gene TRBV19; the TCRdb D gene call, TRBD2, has no DNA to confirm it. The receptor comes from a woman between 18 and 70 years old in good health. What was sequenced was blood T cells: a sorted CD56 or NKG2C T cell subset, CD4+ or CD8+ T cells, or bulk PBMC T cells (not recorded which). CDR3 region: CASSGAGTYNEQFF.